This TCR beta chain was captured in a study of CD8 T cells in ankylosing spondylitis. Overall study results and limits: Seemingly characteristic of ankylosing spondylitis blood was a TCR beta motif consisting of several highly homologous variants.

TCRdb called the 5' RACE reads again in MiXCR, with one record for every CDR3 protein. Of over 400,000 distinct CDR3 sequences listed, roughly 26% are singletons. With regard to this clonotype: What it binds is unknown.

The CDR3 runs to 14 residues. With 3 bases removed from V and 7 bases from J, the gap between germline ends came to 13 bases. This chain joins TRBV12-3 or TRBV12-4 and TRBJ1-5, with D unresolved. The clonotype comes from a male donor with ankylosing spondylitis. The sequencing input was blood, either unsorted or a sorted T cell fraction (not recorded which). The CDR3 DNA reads TGTGCCAGCAGTTTCGGACGGGTCGGGCAGCCCCAGCATTTT. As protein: CASSFGRVGQPQHF.